The 30 T cell receptor beta chains below come from one sample, sequenced in a study of beta chain features in type 1 diabetes. Study results and limitations: The study found moderately but significantly shorter TCRB CDR3s in all four CD4+ subsets of Type 1 diabetes patients.

Expressed TCRB transcripts were sequenced because the isolated RNA had all been reverse transcribed beforehand. The assay was immunoSEQ multiplex PCR, and TCRdb's table has in-frame clones only and misses some. The sample contains about 740,000 clones, 13% of which appear only once. Their specific antigens are unknown. The sequencing sample was made of naive CD4+ T cells from blood. The origin of the receptors is a man younger than 35 with type 1 diabetes.

This clone occurred a few times. The chain joins TRBV9 to TRBJ1-6; TRBD1 is a possible D gene (5 bases). This CDR3 spans 13 amino acids. Germline V lookup: CDR1 SGDLS, CDR2 YYNGEE. V dropped 4 bases and J dropped 10 bases, with 12 bases sitting between them. CDR3 residues: CASSFAQDSPLHF. CDR3 bases: TGTGCCAGCAGCTTTGCACAGGACTCACCCCTCCACTTT.

Only a few counts were recorded for this clone. The chain uses TRBV9 and TRBJ2-5; 7 positions agree with TRBD1. Per germline, CDR1 SGDLS and CDR2 YYNGEE. The J segment lost 5 bases and the V segment lost 3 bases, leaving 4 bases of the junction unmatched. CDR3 length equals 13 residues. The CDR3 sequence: CASSEGAWETQYF. CDR3 coding DNA: TGTGCCAGCAGCGAGGGGGCTTGGGAGACCCAGTACTTC.

This clone was detected a few times. This chain uses TRBV5-4 with TRBJ2-7, with D maybe TRBD1 (5 bases). CDR3 length: 15 amino acids. The ends were cut back, 3 bases at V and 3 bases at J, with 16 bases in the middle. CDR1 is SGHNT, CDR2 YYREEE, per germline (reference sequence). This CDR3 reads CASSSRGHSVYEQYF. The DNA for the CDR3 is TGTGCCAGCAGCTCCCGCGGACACAGTGTCTACGAGCAGTACTTC.

This rearrangement joins TRBV5-1 to TRBJ2-5; D possibly corresponds to TRBD2 (5 bases). V was clipped by 3 bases and J by 2 bases, with 14 bases between them. Germline V lookup: CDR1 SGHRS, CDR2 YFSETQ. The CDR3 length is 15 residues. The CDR3 here is CASSSGSVIQETQYF. The DNA of the CDR3 is TGCGCCAGCAGCTCGGGATCGGTGATACAAGAGACCCAGTACTTC.

This clone showed up just a few times. The J gene is TRBJ1-5, the V gene TRBV4-1; D might be TRBD1 (5 bases). The V and J ends lost 8 bases and 3 bases respectively, with 8 bases between them. The CDR3 spans 12 residues. CDR1 is MGHRA, CDR2 YSYEKL, per germline. The CDR3 here is CASGHPNQPQHF. The CDR3, as DNA: TGCGCCAGCGGACACCCCAATCAGCCCCAGCATTTT.

Turning to this clone: Other DNA sequences in the sample encode the same CDR3. The gene calls are TRBV7-2 and TRBJ1-2; D is uncertain. V lost 5 bases and J lost 2, with 3 bases in between. CDR1 SGHTA and CDR2 FQGNSA come from the germline V gene. CDR3 length: 11 amino acids. The CDR3 loop is CASSLNYGYTF. CDR3 coding DNA: TGTGCCAGCAGCCTAAACTATGGCTACACCTTC.

This clone was detected a few times. Other DNA sequences in this specimen translate into the identical CDR3. The genes are TRBV6-1 and TRBJ1-5; 8 positions match TRBD1. CDR3 length: 15 amino acids. J gave up 2 bases and V 6 bases, and 6 bases lay outside the gene matches. Germline V gene lookup returns CDR1 MNHNS and CDR2 SASEGT. In DNA form, the CDR3 reads TGTGCCAGCAGCGGACAGGGAGGTGGCAATCAGCCCCAGCATTTT. Its protein product is CASSGQGGGNQPQHF.

This clone was recorded a few times. This chain connects TRBV28 to TRBJ2-7, with D unresolved. This CDR3 comprises 12 residues. Deletions cut 7 bases from V and 0 bases from J, with 7 bases between. Germline CDR1 is MDHEN and CDR2 is SYDVKM. CDR3 bases: TGTGCCAGCAATAAAGGCTCCTACGAGCAGTACTTC. Protein product: CASNKGSYEQYF.

The gene calls are TRBV6-6 and TRBJ2-2; TRBD1 might be the D (5 bases). Per the germline V gene, CDR1 is MNHNY and CDR2 is SVGAGI (reference sequence). The CDR3 is made up of 12 amino acids. V shed 6 bases and J shed 7 bases, with 9 bases lying between them. The CDR3 sequence: CASSTDSGELFF. The CDR3 nucleotides are TGTGCCAGCAGCACAGACAGCGGGGAGCTGTTTTTT.

This clone was counted between two and nine times. This chain joins TRBV30 and TRBJ1-1; 9 positions match TRBD1. CDR3 length: 11 residues. Trimming cost V 4 bases and J 10 bases; bases outside gene matches: 4. Germline CDR1 reads GTSNPN; CDR2 reads SVGIG (reference sequence). CDR3 in DNA: TGTGCCTGGAACCCGGGACAGGGAGCTTTCTTT. It translates to CAWNPGQGAFF.

This chain uses TRBV27 with TRBJ1-5, with 9 nucleotides matching TRBD1. Unmatched junction bases numbered 5, after V lost 1 base and J lost 4 bases. CDR1 is MNHEY and CDR2 is SMNVEV in the germline V gene (reference sequence). The CDR3 is made up of 16 amino acids. The CDR3 DNA is TGTGCCAGCAGTTTATTGGGGACAGGGTTAAATCAGCCCCAGCATTTT. Its protein is CASSLLGTGLNQPQHF.

This clone was seen a few times. The DNA of the CDR3 is TGTGCCAGCGGAGGGCGGCAAGAGACCCAGTACTTC. Protein sequence: CASGGRQETQYF. This chain connects TRBV9 to TRBJ2-5; D may be TRBD2 (6 bases). The CDR3 has 12 amino acids. V was trimmed by 7 bases and J by 2 bases, leaving 9 bases between them. CDR1 SGDLS and CDR2 YYNGEE come from the germline V gene.

The chain joins TRBV7-8 to TRBJ2-1; weak D call: TRBD1 (5 bases). V was cut by 6 bases and J by 4 bases, with 16 bases left in between. Germline V lookup: CDR1 SGHVS, CDR2 FQNEAQ. The CDR3 has 15 residues. The CDR3 region has the DNA TGTGCCAGCAGAACTCGGACAAAATCATACAATGAGCAGTTCTTC. Its protein product is CASRTRTKSYNEQFF.

The chain is built from TRBV12-5 and TRBJ1-2, with TRBD1 matching over 9 bases. Germline-derived CDR1 and CDR2 are LGHNT and FRNRAP. V lost 5 bases, J lost 7 bases, and 8 bases stayed unmatched. The CDR3 runs to 14 residues. CDR3 residues: CASGTGTGIGGYTF. The DNA of the CDR3 is TGTGCTAGTGGTACCGGGACAGGGATCGGTGGCTACACCTTC.

The chain couples TRBV6-5 to TRBJ1-1, with a possible D match to TRBD1 (5 bases). The germline CDR1 and CDR2 sequences are MNHEY and SVGAGI. V was shortened by 6 bases and J by 2 bases, with 16 bases between the two germline ends. CDR3 length: 15 residues. This CDR3 reads CASSGEGRLNTEAFF. CDR3 in DNA: TGTGCCAGCAGCGGTGAGGGACGGTTAAACACTGAAGCTTTCTTT.

There are a few counts of this clone. CDR3 region: CASSSWDREGQPQHF. The CDR3 nucleotides read TGTGCCAGCAGCTCTTGGGACAGGGAAGGTCAGCCCCAGCATTTT. The chain is built from TRBV7-9 and TRBJ1-5; 9 bases map to TRBD1. Losses at the gene ends were 4 bases for V and 6 bases for J; bases not matched to a gene: 7. This CDR3 comprises 15 residues. The V gene's germline CDR1 is SEHNR and CDR2 FQNEAQ (reference sequence).

In its sample, this clone was seen a few times. CDR3 nucleotides: TGTGCCAGCAGTTTATGGGTCGGTTCCGCTTTCTTT. Its translation is CASSLWVGSAFF. The chain carries TRBV28 and TRBJ1-1, with D hard to call. In germline, CDR1 is MDHEN, CDR2 SYDVKM. Trimming removed 0 bases at V and 11 bases at J, with 10 bases between. This CDR3 is built from 12 residues.

This sequence joins TRBV7-2 and TRBJ2-1; 14 bases align to TRBD2. Looked up from germline, CDR1 is SGHTA and CDR2 is FQGNSA. V was clipped by 5 bases and J by 7 bases; unmatched bases: 10. The CDR3 length is 17 residues. CDR3 amino acids: CASSLSTSGGAWNEQFF. In DNA, the CDR3 is TGTGCCAGCAGCCTCTCGACTAGCGGGGGGGCCTGGAATGAGCAGTTCTTC.

This clone was found a few times. DNA for the CDR3: TGTGCCAGCAGTGAAAAGGGGCAGTTATCCTACAATGAGCAGTTCTTC. It is translated as CASSEKGQLSYNEQFF. The V call is TRBV6-1, the J call TRBJ2-1; tentative D call: TRBD1 (5 bases). Germline CDR1 reads MNHNS; CDR2 reads SASEGT. The CDR3 is made up of 16 amino acids. The V gene lost 2 bases and the J gene lost 1 base, with 12 bases spanning the gap.

A few counts support this clone. The chain joins TRBV29-1 to TRBJ1-5; TRBD1 matches at 8 bases. This CDR3 region has 13 residues. The junction had 9 bases not matched to a gene; V was cut back by 7 bases and J by 7 bases. Germline V gene sequence: CDR1 SQVTM, CDR2 ANQGSEA. The CDR3 sequence is CSARQGLDQPQHF. The CDR3 bases are TGCAGCGCTAGACAGGGGTTGGACCAGCCCCAGCATTTT.

This clone has a handful of counts. This chain links TRBV29-1 with TRBJ1-1; 7 nucleotides match TRBD1. The CDR3 has 13 amino acids. Trimming cost V 7 bases and J 4 bases; bases outside gene matches: 9. In germline, CDR1 is SQVTM, CDR2 ANQGSEA. The CDR3 region is CSGQDREVTEAFF. Here the CDR3 DNA reads TGCAGCGGCCAAGACAGGGAGGTCACTGAAGCTTTCTTT.

This clone occurred a few times. The chain links TRBV7-9 to TRBJ1-1; tentative D call: TRBD1 (6 bases). Per germline, CDR1 SEHNR and CDR2 FQNEAQ (reference sequence). The CDR3 loop spans 14 amino acids. Trimming took off 5 bases at V and 1 base at J, with 11 bases between the two ends. CDR3 amino acids: CASSLQGWNTEAFF. Written as DNA, the CDR3 is TGTGCCAGCAGCCTACAGGGATGGAACACTGAAGCTTTCTTT.

The chain carries TRBV30 and TRBJ1-5, with D possibly TRBD1 on 6 matching bases. This CDR3 has 14 residues. Germline CDR1 reads GTSNPN; CDR2 reads SVGIG (reference sequence). V lost 2 bases to trimming and J lost 6 bases, with 14 bases between them. For the CDR3, the DNA is TGTGCCTGGAGTAGGACAGAAAGTAGTCAGCCCCAGCATTTT. It translates to CAWSRTESSQPQHF.

V and J are TRBV6-5 and TRBJ2-7; D possibly matches TRBD1 or TRBD2 (5 bases each). The V gene's germline CDR1 is MNHEY and CDR2 SVGAGI. The ends were cut back, 10 bases at V and 1 base at J, with 17 bases in the middle. CDR3 size: 14 residues. The CDR3 loop is CATLRSGGSYEQYF. DNA of the CDR3: TGTGCCACTCTCAGGTCTGGGGGTTCCTACGAGCAGTACTTC.

As concerns this clone: The sample has other DNA sequences that encode this CDR3 too. The chain is built from TRBV5-1 and TRBJ1-5, with 9 bases fitting TRBD1. Germline loops: CDR1 SGHRS, CDR2 YFSETQ. This CDR3 spans 14 amino acids. Unmatched junction bases numbered 1, after V lost 0 bases and J lost 6 bases. CDR3 coding DNA: TGCGCCAGCAGCTTGGGACAGGGGGGTCAGCCCCAGCATTTT. It translates to CASSLGQGGQPQHF.

V and J are TRBV13 and TRBJ2-3; D remains ambiguous. Trimming left V 2 bases short and J 6 bases short, with 9 bases between. This CDR3 region has 13 residues. Germline values: CDR1 PRHDT, CDR2 FYEKMQ (reference sequence). The CDR3 spells CASSLPFGDTQYF. The CDR3 DNA is TGTGCCAGCAGCTTACCCTTCGGGGATACGCAGTATTTT.

The chain joins TRBV29-1 to TRBJ2-5; D possibly corresponds to TRBD1 (6 bases). Germline V gene sequence: CDR1 SQVTM, CDR2 ANQGSEA. Trimming left V 7 bases short and J 5 bases short, with 17 bases between. There are 13 residues in the CDR3. CDR3: CSANNRVGETQYF. The CDR3 nucleotides are TGCAGCGCCAACAACAGGGTCGGGGAGACCCAGTACTTC. The entire variable domain, with the rest obtained from reference TRBV29-1 and TRBJ2-5, is as follows: SAVISQKPSRDICQRGTSLTIQCQVDSQVTMMFWYRQQPGQSLTLIATANQGSEATYESGFVIDKFPISRPNLTFSTLTVSNMSPEDSSIYLCSANNRVGETQYFGPGTRLLVL.

As to this clone: A much more abundant neighbour one base away suggests this may be a read error. The chain joins TRBV5-6 to TRBJ2-5; the D is unclear. This CDR3 has 11 residues. V shed 2 bases and J shed 3 bases, with 2 bases lying between them. In germline, CDR1 is SGHDT, CDR2 YYEEEE. CDR3 sequence (DNA): TGTGCCAGCAGCTTAAAAGAGACCCAGTACTTC. Protein product: CASSLKETQYF. The whole variable domain, remainder taken from reference TRBV5-6 and TRBJ2-5, is DAGVTQSPTHLIKTRGQQVTLRCSPKSGHDTVSWYQQALGQGPQFIFQYYEEEERQRGNFPDRFSGHQFPNYSSELNVNALLLGDSALYLCASSLKETQYFGPGTRLLVL.

This chain uses TRBV6-5 with TRBJ1-2, with TRBD1 matching over 7 bases. The J segment lost 6 bases and the V segment lost 4 bases, leaving 2 bases of the junction unmatched. Germline CDR1 is MNHEY and CDR2 is SVGAGI. There are 12 residues in the CDR3. The CDR3 sequence is CASSSQGDGYTF. CDR3 bases: TGTGCCAGCAGTTCCCAGGGGGATGGCTACACCTTC.

This clone was counted a few times. The chain combines TRBV29-1 with TRBJ2-3; D gene ambiguous. The germline V gene encodes CDR1 SQVTM and CDR2 ANQGSEA. CDR3 length: 16 residues. V lost 4 bases, J lost 0 bases, and 17 bases lay in between. CDR3 protein: CSVANKTGESTDTQYF. In nucleotides, the CDR3 is TGCAGCGTTGCGAACAAGACTGGCGAGAGCACAGATACGCAGTATTTT.